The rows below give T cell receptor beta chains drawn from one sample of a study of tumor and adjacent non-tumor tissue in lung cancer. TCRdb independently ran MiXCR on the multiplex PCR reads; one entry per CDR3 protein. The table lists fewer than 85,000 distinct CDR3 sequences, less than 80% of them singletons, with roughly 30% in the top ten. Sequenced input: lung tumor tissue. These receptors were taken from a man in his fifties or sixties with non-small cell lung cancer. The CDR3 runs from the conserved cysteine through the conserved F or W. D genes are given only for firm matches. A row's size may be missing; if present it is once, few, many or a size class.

CDR3 DNA: TGCAGCGTTGTGGGACTAGCGAACACCGGGGAGCTGTTTTTT; CDR3 protein: CSVVGLANTGELFF; D gene: TRBD2; J gene: TRBJ2-2; V gene: TRBV29-1; clone size: many
CDR3 DNA: TGTGCCAGCAAACTACAGGGGCATACTGAAGCTTTCTTT; CDR3 protein: CASKLQGHTEAFF; D gene: TRBD1; J gene: TRBJ1-1; V gene: TRBV12-3/TRBV12-4; clone size: -
CDR3 DNA: TGTGCCAGTAGCCGCTGGACTAGCGGGAGTCAAGAGACCCAATACTTC; CDR3 protein: CASSRWTSGSQETQYF; D gene: TRBD2; J gene: TRBJ2-5; V gene: TRBV14; clone size: few
CDR3 DNA: TGTGCCAGCAGTTTATTTATGTTTCAGACGGGATTCAATCAGCCCCAGCATTTT; CDR3 protein: CASSLFMFQTGFNQPQHF; D gene: -; J gene: TRBJ1-5; V gene: TRBV28; clone size: -
CDR3 DNA: TGCAGTGTTAGCCCTCAAGTGGGAGAGTCCTACAAGCAGTACTTC; CDR3 protein: CSVSPQVGESYKQYF; D gene: -; J gene: TRBJ2-7; V gene: TRBV20-1; clone size: -
CDR3 DNA: TGTACCAGTAGCCAAATCGACGCCTTAAATCAGCCCCAGCATTTT; CDR3 protein: CTSSQIDALNQPQHF; D gene: -; J gene: TRBJ1-5; V gene: TRBV16; clone size: -
CDR3 DNA: TGTGTCAGCAGTGAATCTGAGTTTGGGGCCTACGAGCAGTACTTC; CDR3 protein: CVSSESEFGAYEQYF; D gene: -; J gene: TRBJ2-7; V gene: TRBV6-1; clone size: once
CDR3 DNA: TGTGCCAGCAGTTCTCCGATTAGCGCCGCCTACGGGCAGTACTTC; CDR3 protein: CASSSPISAAYGQYF; D gene: -; J gene: TRBJ2-7; V gene: TRBV28; clone size: -
CDR3 DNA: TGTGCCAGCGGTTACTCGATGCGGGAAACGGCCGAACAGTACTTC; CDR3 protein: CASGYSMRETAEQYF; D gene: -; J gene: TRBJ2-7; V gene: TRBV6-5; clone size: -
CDR3 DNA: TGCTATACTAGAAATCCGGGGGCAGGAACTGAAGCTTTCTTT; CDR3 protein: CYTRNPGAGTEAFF; D gene: -; J gene: TRBJ1-1; V gene: TRBV20-1; clone size: -
CDR3 DNA: TGTGCCAGCAGTGTACCCGGGACAGGGCACAGAGAGACCCAGTACTTC; CDR3 protein: CASSVPGTGHRETQYF; D gene: TRBD1; J gene: TRBJ2-5; V gene: TRBV6-2/TRBV6-3; clone size: -
CDR3 DNA: TGTGCCAGCAGCATAGGAAACGTACGGGGCGATGAGCAGTACTTC; CDR3 protein: CASSIGNVRGDEQYF; D gene: -; J gene: TRBJ2-7; V gene: TRBV11-2; clone size: -
CDR3 DNA: TGCAGTGCTAGAGACTTGATATGGGAGCAGTTTTTC; CDR3 protein: CSARDLIWEQFF; D gene: -; J gene: TRBJ2-1; V gene: TRBV20-1; clone size: -
CDR3 DNA: TGTGTCAGCTGTGAAGGGACTCGCAAAGATACGCAGTATTTT; CDR3 protein: CVSCEGTRKDTQYF; D gene: -; J gene: TRBJ2-3; V gene: TRBV6-1; clone size: -
CDR3 DNA: TGTGCCAGCAGTTTAATAGGGCGGCAGACCCAGTACTTC; CDR3 protein: CASSLIGRQTQYF; D gene: -; J gene: TRBJ2-5; V gene: TRBV12-3/TRBV12-4; clone size: many
CDR3 DNA: TGTGCCAGCAACTTAGACCAGGGGAGACGCTACGAGCAGTACTTC; CDR3 protein: CASNLDQGRRYEQYF; D gene: -; J gene: TRBJ2-7; V gene: TRBV11-1; clone size: -
CDR3 DNA: TGCAGTGCTGGTACAGGGGCTAGCTATGGCTACACCTTC; CDR3 protein: CSAGTGASYGYTF; D gene: TRBD1; J gene: TRBJ1-2; V gene: TRBV20-1; clone size: -
CDR3 DNA: TGTGCCAACAGGACTAGCGGATACACAGATACGCAGTATTTT; CDR3 protein: CANRTSGYTDTQYF; D gene: TRBD2; J gene: TRBJ2-3; V gene: TRBV2; clone size: -
CDR3 DNA: TGCAGTGCTAGAGCATCCCATCTGACTGGCGAGCAGTACTTC; CDR3 protein: CSARASHLTGEQYF; D gene: -; J gene: TRBJ2-7; V gene: TRBV20-1; clone size: many
CDR3 DNA: TGCAGTGCTAGAGTAACGGCCCAAGAGAAACAGTACTTC; CDR3 protein: CSARVTAQEKQYF; D gene: -; J gene: TRBJ2-5; V gene: TRBV20-1; clone size: -
CDR3 DNA: TGTGCCAGCAGCACCACAGGGCTCGTCTACGAGGAGTACTTC; CDR3 protein: CASSTTGLVYEEYF; D gene: -; J gene: TRBJ2-7; V gene: TRBV11-2; clone size: -
CDR3 DNA: TGTGCCACCAGTAATCAGAGTGATGGGAGCAACTACTACGAGCAGTACTTC; CDR3 protein: CATSNQSDGSNYYEQYF; D gene: -; J gene: TRBJ2-7; V gene: TRBV24-1; clone size: once
CDR3 DNA: TGTGCCAGTAGGAGGACAGGGGAAAAACTGTTTTTT; CDR3 protein: CASRRTGEKLFF; D gene: TRBD1; J gene: TRBJ1-4; V gene: TRBV13; clone size: -
CDR3 DNA: TGTGCCAGCAGCTTAGCAGCGGGAGGTACCCGGGTCCAAGAGACCCAGTTCTTC; CDR3 protein: CASSLAAGGTRVQETQFF; D gene: TRBD2; J gene: TRBJ2-1; V gene: TRBV11-2; clone size: -
CDR3 DNA: TGTGGCAACAGCCGGACTAGGGGCAATCAGCCCCAGCACTTT; CDR3 protein: CGNSRTRGNQPQHF; D gene: -; J gene: TRBJ1-5; V gene: TRBV6-5; clone size: -
CDR3 DNA: TGTGTCAGCAGTGAAAACTACGAGCAGTACTTC; CDR3 protein: CVSSENYEQYF; D gene: -; J gene: TRBJ2-7; V gene: TRBV6-1; clone size: -
CDR3 DNA: TGCAGTGCCCAACGGGACAACCCACAGCACTTC; CDR3 protein: CSAQRDNPQHF; D gene: -; J gene: TRBJ2-7; V gene: TRBV20-1; clone size: -
CDR3 DNA: TGTGCCAGCAGGCCGATAGGGGGAATCCCCTACGAGCATTACTTC; CDR3 protein: CASRPIGGIPYEHYF; D gene: -; J gene: TRBJ2-7; V gene: TRBV6-6; clone size: -
CDR3 DNA: TGTCCCAGCAGTTACCCCATGACTAGCGGGGGTCTCACAGATACTCAGTATTTT; CDR3 protein: CPSSYPMTSGGLTDTQYF; D gene: TRBD2; J gene: TRBJ2-3; V gene: TRBV6-2/TRBV6-3; clone size: -
CDR3 DNA: TGTGCCAGCAGTCCCAAGGACAGGGCGTGTAGCAACGAGCAGTACTTC; CDR3 protein: CASSPKDRACSNEQYF; D gene: TRBD1; J gene: TRBJ2-7; V gene: TRBV6-6; clone size: -
CDR3 DNA: TGTGCCAGCAGGAGACAGTCGAACACTGAAACTTCCTTT; CDR3 protein: CASRRQSNTETSF; D gene: -; J gene: TRBJ1-1; V gene: TRBV6-1; clone size: -
CDR3 DNA: TGTACTAGCGTCAGACTAGCTTCAGATACGCAGTATTTT; CDR3 protein: CTSVRLASDTQYF; D gene: TRBD2; J gene: TRBJ2-3; V gene: TRBV5-4; clone size: -
CDR3 DNA: TGTGCCAGTAGCCCGCTTAGTCGCAGGGATGAGCAGCTCTTC; CDR3 protein: CASSPLSRRDEQLF; D gene: -; J gene: TRBJ2-1; V gene: TRBV7-8; clone size: -
CDR3 DNA: TGCAGTGTTTTGGATAGCTACGAGCAGTACTTC; CDR3 protein: CSVLDSYEQYF; D gene: -; J gene: TRBJ2-7; V gene: TRBV20-1; clone size: -
CDR3 DNA: TGTGCCAGCACTCGAAGAGCGGGCACAGATACGCAGTATTTT; CDR3 protein: CASTRRAGTDTQYF; D gene: -; J gene: TRBJ2-3; V gene: TRBV28; clone size: many
CDR3 DNA: TGCAATGCTAGAGATGGCAGGACCGGGGGCTACGAGCAGTACTTC; CDR3 protein: CNARDGRTGGYEQYF; D gene: -; J gene: TRBJ2-7; V gene: TRBV20-1; clone size: -
CDR3 DNA: TGTGCCAGCTCACCCCTACCTACCTCCCGAAACAACAATGAGCAGTTCTTC; CDR3 protein: CASSPLPTSRNNNEQFF; D gene: -; J gene: TRBJ2-1; V gene: TRBV18; clone size: few
CDR3 DNA: TGTGCCAGCATTGACCTAGCGGGAGGGCCGTATTATGAGCAGTTCTTC; CDR3 protein: CASIDLAGGPYYEQFF; D gene: TRBD2; J gene: TRBJ2-1; V gene: TRBV6-1; clone size: -
CDR3 DNA: TGTGCCTTCAATGAACATGGGACTAGCGGGAGGGAACCTGGGGCCAACGTCCTGACTTTC; CDR3 protein: CAFNEHGTSGREPGANVLTF; D gene: TRBD2; J gene: TRBJ2-6; V gene: TRBV10-3; clone size: -
CDR3 DNA: TGCAGTGTGGATGGCGATGCTAATGGAAACACCATATATTTT; CDR3 protein: CSVDGDANGNTIYF; D gene: -; J gene: TRBJ1-3; V gene: TRBV20-1; clone size: once
CDR3 DNA: TGTGCCAGCAGTTTCCCAGGGACCACAGATACGCAGTATTTT; CDR3 protein: CASSFPGTTDTQYF; D gene: -; J gene: TRBJ2-3; V gene: TRBV28; clone size: -
CDR3 DNA: TGTAGCGGGAGATTAAGTGGCGGGGACCTGTTTTTT; CDR3 protein: CSGRLSGGDLFF; D gene: TRBD2; J gene: TRBJ2-2; V gene: TRBV29-1; clone size: few
CDR3 DNA: TGTGCCAGCAGTTTCGAGCACGGGACTATAACAGATACACAGTATTTT; CDR3 protein: CASSFEHGTITDTQYF; D gene: TRBD2; J gene: TRBJ2-3; V gene: TRBV6-1; clone size: -
CDR3 DNA: TGTGCCTCTACTGCGGGACCGACCTACGAGCAGTACTTC; CDR3 protein: CASTAGPTYEQYF; D gene: -; J gene: TRBJ2-7; V gene: TRBV6-6; clone size: medium-sized
CDR3 DNA: TGCAGTGTGAGGGACACACCCGACGAGCAGTATTTC; CDR3 protein: CSVRDTPDEQYF; D gene: -; J gene: TRBJ2-7; V gene: TRBV20-1; clone size: -
CDR3 DNA: TGTACCAGCAGTCGACCGGACAGACCCTACGACCAGTACTTC; CDR3 protein: CTSSRPDRPYDQYF; D gene: -; J gene: TRBJ2-7; V gene: TRBV6-5; clone size: -
CDR3 DNA: TGCAGTGCGTCGCCAGGGGAGGAGGCTTTCTTT; CDR3 protein: CSASPGEEAFF; D gene: -; J gene: TRBJ1-1; V gene: TRBV20-1; clone size: -
CDR3 DNA: TGCAGTGCTATACCCGAAAGGGGGCCCCAGCCCCAGCGGTTT; CDR3 protein: CSAIPERGPQPQRF; D gene: TRBD1; J gene: TRBJ1-5; V gene: TRBV20-1; clone size: -
CDR3 DNA: TGTGCCAGCAGTGGACAGATTTCAGATACTCAGTACTTC; CDR3 protein: CASSGQISDTQYF; D gene: -; J gene: TRBJ2-5; V gene: TRBV6-1; clone size: -
CDR3 DNA: TGTGCCAGCAGCTTAGTTGAGGGGACGACAGATACGCAGTATTTT; CDR3 protein: CASSLVEGTTDTQYF; D gene: -; J gene: TRBJ2-3; V gene: TRBV7-9; clone size: many
CDR3 DNA: TGCAGTACTAGAGGGGACATTGGGACCGGGGAGCTGTTTTTC; CDR3 protein: CSTRGDIGTGELFF; D gene: -; J gene: TRBJ2-2; V gene: TRBV20-1; clone size: -
CDR3 DNA: TGTGCCAGCACCATGGGGGTTGGCTCTGGGGCCAACGTCCTGACTTTC; CDR3 protein: CASTMGVGSGANVLTF; D gene: -; J gene: TRBJ2-6; V gene: TRBV6-5; clone size: -
CDR3 DNA: TGCAGTGCTAGATCTAGCGGGAGAACAGATACGACGTATTTT; CDR3 protein: CSARSSGRTDTTYF; D gene: TRBD2; J gene: TRBJ2-3; V gene: TRBV20-1; clone size: once
CDR3 DNA: TGTGCTAGCAGTCTTGGGATATTCTTCGGGACAGAAGCTTTCTTT; CDR3 protein: CASSLGIFFGTEAFF; D gene: -; J gene: TRBJ1-1; V gene: TRBV12-3/TRBV12-4; clone size: few
CDR3 DNA: TGTGTCAGCACTCGGCCGGGGACTCGGCCCCAGCATTTT; CDR3 protein: CVSTRPGTRPQHF; D gene: -; J gene: TRBJ1-5; V gene: TRBV6-2/TRBV6-3; clone size: -
CDR3 DNA: TGTGCCATCAGCCTTGGACTGGCGGATAACACAGATACGCAGTATTTT; CDR3 protein: CAISLGLADNTDTQYF; D gene: -; J gene: TRBJ2-3; V gene: TRBV11-3; clone size: -
CDR3 DNA: TGCAGCGCCTCGGCATGGGGGGAGACTGAAGCTCTCTTT; CDR3 protein: CSASAWGETEALF; D gene: -; J gene: TRBJ1-1; V gene: TRBV29-1; clone size: -
CDR3 DNA: TGTGCCAGCAGCCCGAGTCGGGGAGAGACCCACTACTTC; CDR3 protein: CASSPSRGETHYF; D gene: -; J gene: TRBJ2-5; V gene: TRBV7-9; clone size: -